This TCR beta chain was sequenced for a study of blood T cell repertoires in COVID-19. The CDR3 consists of 14 residues. V was cut by 5 bases and J by 1 base, with 11 bases left in between. Germline loops: CDR1 SGHTA, CDR2 FQGTGA. Assay used: immunoSEQ multiplex PCR; TCRdb lists only in-frame clones, some missing. The sample contains about 39,000 clones, roughly 92% of which appear only once. This clone was detected once. This sequence was found in a man in his fifties or sixties with active COVID-19. The chain carries TRBV7-3 and TRBJ1-1; D is perhaps TRBD1 (6 bases). The sample taken for sequencing was peripheral blood. The CDR3 protein is CASSPQQGNTEAFF. The CDR3 coding sequence is TGTGCCAGCAGCCCCCAACAGGGGAACACTGAAGCTTTCTTT.